Included here is one T cell receptor beta chain sequence, with context. Germline and junction disagree at one end, which may indicate a read error. The protocol was immunoSEQ multiplex PCR, while the TCRdb copy is restricted to in-frame clones and leaves out a portion. The sample holds under 200,000 clones, 88% seen once. These data originate in a study of blood T cell repertoires in COVID-19. Whole-study context: Spain, Italy and the United States supplied samples that represented acute and convalescent COVID-19.

The CDR3 runs 16 residues. Germline V CDR1 and CDR2: SSHAT, FNYEAQ (reference sequence). This sequence originates from a young man with active or convalescent COVID-19. The sequenced sample consisted of peripheral blood. The chain has TRBV7-7 and TRBJ2-5, with 7 bases that match TRBD2. CDR3: CASSSLGASGKETQYF. The CDR3 DNA sequence: TGTGCTAGCAGCTCATTAGGGGCTAGCGGTAAAGAGACCCAGTACTTC.